A single sample gave rise to the 22 T cell receptor beta chains below, sequenced in a study of PD-1 blockade in classical Hodgkin lymphoma. Regarding time point: cycle 4 day 1 (C4D1), after six to seven weeks of nivolumab. Each patient relapsed following autologous stem cell transplantation, and prior brentuximab vedotin exposure differed. Profiled with immunoSEQ multiplex PCR; TCRdb holds only in-frame clones, not every one. The sample has approximately 96,000 clones, 93% seen once. The sample in question was peripheral blood mononuclear cells (PBMCs), obtained before the fourth cycle of nivolumab. The origin of the receptors is a human donor with classical Hodgkin lymphoma.

The J gene is TRBJ1-2, the V gene TRBV6-6, with D uncertain. The CDR3 has 15 residues. V lost 5 bases and J 0 bases, leaving 13 bases between the germline ends. In germline, CDR1 is MNHNY, CDR2 SVGAGI (reference sequence). This CDR3 is CASSPSRASNYGYTF. The CDR3 DNA follows: TGTGCCAGCAGTCCCAGCCGGGCCTCTAACTATGGCTACACCTTC.

The chain joins TRBV9 to TRBJ2-2; no definite D call. V shed 1 base and J shed 8 bases, with 18 bases lying between them. The CDR3 totals 16 residues. CDR1 is SGDLS and CDR2 is YYNGEE in the germline V gene. CDR3 nucleotides: TGTGCCAGCAGCGTACGCGACGGACGATCCAGAGGGGAGCTGTTTTTT. This translates into CASSVRDGRSRGELFF. The variable domain in full, with the rest retrieved from reference TRBV9 and TRBJ2-2, is DSGVTQTPKHLITATGQRVTLRCSPRSGDLSVYWYQQSLDQGLQFLIQYYNGEERAKGNILERFSAQQFPDLHSELNLSSLELGDSALYFCASSVRDGRSRGELFFGEGSRLTVL.

The CDR3: CAGSRGHGYTF. The CDR3 DNA reads as TGTGCCGGTTCCAGGGGGCACGGCTACACCTTC. This chain links TRBV30 with TRBJ1-2, with TRBD1 identical over 8 bases. Germline values: CDR1 GTSNPN, CDR2 SVGIG (reference sequence). This CDR3 region has 11 residues. J was trimmed by 8 bases and V by 8 bases; bases with no gene match: 7.

The rearrangement joins TRBV11-2 to TRBJ1-3, with a tentative D call TRBD1 (5 bases). V was cut by 5 bases and J by 2 bases, with 10 bases left in between. The CDR3 totals 14 residues. CDR1 is SGHAT, CDR2 FQNNGV, per germline. In DNA, the CDR3 is TGTGCCAGCAGCCTCGGGACGGCTGGAAACACCATATATTTT. Amino acid sequence: CASSLGTAGNTIYF.

The chain combines TRBV2 with TRBJ2-3, with 8 bases lining up with TRBD1. Trimming cost V 0 bases and J 1 base; bases outside gene matches: 6. Looked up from germline, CDR1 is SNHLY and CDR2 is FYNNEI. The CDR3 sequence is 17 residues long. In DNA, the CDR3 is TGTGCCAGCAGTGAAGCCGGAGGACAGGGTCGCACAGATACGCAGTATTTT. Translation gives CASSEAGGQGRTDTQYF.

The rearrangement links TRBV10-3 to TRBJ1-3; D perhaps matches TRBD1 (5 bases). CDR1 and CDR2 (germline): ENHRY, SYGVKD. The CDR3 is made up of 15 amino acids. V was cut by 8 bases and J by 0 bases, with 14 bases left in between. The CDR3: CAIEGRMSSGNTIYF. The CDR3 nucleotides are TGTGCCATCGAGGGACGGATGAGCTCTGGAAACACCATATATTTT.

The genes are TRBV28 and TRBJ1-1; a possible D gene is TRBD1 (5 bases). CDR3 length equals 15 residues. Trimming shortened V by 4 bases and J by 3 bases, and 15 bases separated the two germline ends. Germline CDR1 and CDR2: MDHEN and SYDVKM. In DNA, the CDR3 is TGTGCCAGCAGTTCACCGGGACTAGGGCACACTGAAGCTTTCTTT. This gives the protein CASSSPGLGHTEAFF.

This clone was seen once. This chain connects TRBV11-2 to TRBJ2-7; 7 bases align to TRBD2. This CDR3 contains 14 residues. J lost 2 bases, V lost 5 bases, and 6 bases had no gene match. Germline CDR1 and CDR2: SGHAT and FQNNGV. The DNA of the CDR3 is TGTGCCAGCAGCCTAGTAGGGAGGGCCTACGAGCAGTACTTC. Protein product: CASSLVGRAYEQYF.

J is TRBJ2-1 and V is TRBV7-7; D is ambiguous. Trimming pared 3 bases from V and 7 bases from J, leaving 10 bases between. The germline CDR1 and CDR2 sequences are SSHAT and FNYEAQ (reference sequence). The length of the CDR3 is 13 residues. CDR3 in amino acids: CASSFEAENEQFF. DNA for the CDR3: TGTGCCAGCAGCTTTGAGGCTGAAAATGAGCAGTTCTTC.

The DNA of the CDR3 is TGTGCCAGCAGCGCCTACGGGAGCCACGAGCAGTACTTC. This gives the protein CASSAYGSHEQYF. The chain employs TRBV5-6 and TRBJ2-7; D perhaps matches TRBD2 (6 bases). In germline, CDR1 is SGHDT, CDR2 YYEEEE. Trimming shortened V by 4 bases and J by 5 bases, and 13 bases separated the two germline ends. There are 13 residues in the CDR3.

This chain joins TRBV20-1 and TRBJ2-5; D gene ambiguous. The germline CDR1 and CDR2 sequences are DFQATT and SNEGSKA (reference sequence). There are 9 residues in the CDR3. Trimming cost V 5 bases and J 9 bases, with 7 bases left between them. The CDR3 DNA reads TGCAGTGCTGGGTCGGCCCAGTACTTC. It specifies CSAGSAQYF.

The chain joins TRBV9 to TRBJ1-1; D is unresolved. The CDR3 loop spans 13 amino acids. With 0 bases removed from V and 5 bases from J, the gap between germline ends came to 8 bases. Germline V gene sequence: CDR1 SGDLS, CDR2 YYNGEE. DNA for the CDR3: TGTGCCAGCAGCGTAGAGACCTTAACTGAAGCTTTCTTT. Amino acids: CASSVETLTEAFF.

J is TRBJ1-2 and V is TRBV7-9, with no clear D. The CDR3 totals 15 residues. V was trimmed by 1 base and J by 4 bases, leaving 13 bases between them. Germline V gene lookup returns CDR1 SEHNR and CDR2 FQNEAQ (reference sequence). The CDR3 is CASSLGAARGYGYTF. CDR3 DNA sequence: TGTGCCAGCAGCTTAGGGGCAGCTCGAGGCTATGGCTACACCTTC.

The chain has TRBV19 and TRBJ2-5, with 10 bases lining up with TRBD1. V lost 4 bases, J lost 2 bases, and 13 bases stayed unmatched. The CDR3 runs 18 residues. Germline V gives CDR1 LNHDA, CDR2 SQIVND (reference sequence). The CDR3 nucleotides are TGTGCCAGTAGTACTAGACAGGGGGCTCTATCCGAACAAGAGACCCAGTACTTC. Translating gives CASSTRQGALSEQETQYF. Using reference TRBV19 and TRBJ2-5 for the parts outside the CDR3, the full variable domain is DGGITQSPKYLFRKEGQNVTLSCEQNLNHDAMYWYRQDPGQGLRLIYYSQIVNDFQKGDIAEGYSVSREKKESFPLTVTSAQKNPTAFYLCASSTRQGALSEQETQYFGPGTRLLVL.

This clone was counted a single time. This CDR3 is CASRRPRVNTGELFF. CDR3 bases: TGTGCCAGTAGGCGCCCCAGGGTGAACACCGGGGAGCTGTTTTTT. The V and J genes are TRBV19 and TRBJ2-2; tentatively, D is TRBD1 (5 bases). The germline V gene has CDR1 LNHDA and CDR2 SQIVND (reference sequence). Between the trimmed V and J ends, which lost 6 bases and 1 base, there was a span of 12 bases. The CDR3 sequence is 15 residues long.

The rearrangement links TRBV7-9 to TRBJ1-1, with TRBD1 matching over 7 bases. V dropped 5 bases and J dropped 1; count of bases not matched to a gene: 10. CDR3 length: 16 residues. From germline, CDR1 is SEHNR and CDR2 FQNEAQ (reference sequence). The CDR3 loop is CASSRSGGVENTEAFF. CDR3 sequence (DNA): TGTGCCAGCAGCCGCTCAGGGGGTGTGGAGAACACTGAAGCTTTCTTT.

The chain couples TRBV18 to TRBJ2-1, with D unclear. The CDR3 runs 13 residues. V was clipped by 2 bases and J by 0 bases, with 2 bases between them. Germline CDR1 KGHSH, CDR2 LQKENI. CDR3 region: CASSPTSYNEQFF. The CDR3 nucleotides read TGTGCCAGCTCACCAACCTCCTACAATGAGCAGTTCTTC.

The V call is TRBV19, the J call TRBJ1-3, with D perhaps TRBD1 (5 bases). Germline CDR1 and CDR2: LNHDA and SQIVND (reference sequence). The V end was cut by 1 base, the J end by 0 bases, with 13 bases between. The CDR3 sequence is 17 residues long. The CDR3 DNA follows: TGTGCCAGTAGTATAGTCTGGGACTGGAGCTCTGGAAACACCATATATTTT. Protein product: CASSIVWDWSSGNTIYF.

This sequence joins TRBV19 and TRBJ2-2; tentative D call: TRBD1 (6 bases). Germline V gives CDR1 LNHDA, CDR2 SQIVND (reference sequence). The V gene lost 3 bases and the J gene lost 4 bases, with 15 bases spanning the gap. The CDR3 runs 16 residues. The CDR3 here is CASSITGSLGTGELFF. The CDR3 region has the DNA TGTGCCAGTAGTATTACAGGGAGTCTAGGCACCGGGGAGCTGTTTTTT.

V gene TRBV7-8 combines with J gene TRBJ2-7; a possible D gene is TRBD1 (5 bases). The CDR3 has 14 amino acids. Germline V gives CDR1 SGHVS, CDR2 FQNEAQ. The V and J ends lost 5 bases and 2 bases respectively, with 13 bases between them. The CDR3 reads CASSMGPSTYEQYF. The CDR3 nucleotides read TGTGCCAGCAGCATGGGGCCCTCCACCTACGAGCAGTACTTC. The whole variable domain, filled in from reference TRBV7-8 and TRBJ2-7, reads GAGVSQSPRYKVAKRGQDVALRCDPISGHVSLFWYQQALGQGPEFLTYFQNEAQLDKSGLPSDRFFAERPEGSVSTLKIQRTQQEDSAVYLCASSMGPSTYEQYFGPGTRLTVT.

This clone appeared once. The chain carries TRBV6-7 and TRBJ1-5; unclear D gene. TRBV6-7 is filed as an ORF, its function uncertain. This CDR3 contains 8 residues. V gave up 9 bases and J gave up 11 bases, with 5 bases separating them. CDR3 loop: CARSSQHF. DNA for the CDR3: TGTGCCAGATCGTCCCAGCATTTT.

The V gene is TRBV4-1, the J gene TRBJ1-3; 11 nucleotides agree with TRBD1. Germline CDR1 MGHRA, CDR2 YSYEKL. The CDR3 sequence is 18 residues long. Trimming took 1 base from V and 4 from J; bases not matched to a gene: 9. This CDR3 is CASSQVRDRGKRGNTIYF. The CDR3, as DNA: TGCGCCAGCAGCCAAGTTCGGGACAGGGGGAAGAGAGGAAACACCATATATTTT.